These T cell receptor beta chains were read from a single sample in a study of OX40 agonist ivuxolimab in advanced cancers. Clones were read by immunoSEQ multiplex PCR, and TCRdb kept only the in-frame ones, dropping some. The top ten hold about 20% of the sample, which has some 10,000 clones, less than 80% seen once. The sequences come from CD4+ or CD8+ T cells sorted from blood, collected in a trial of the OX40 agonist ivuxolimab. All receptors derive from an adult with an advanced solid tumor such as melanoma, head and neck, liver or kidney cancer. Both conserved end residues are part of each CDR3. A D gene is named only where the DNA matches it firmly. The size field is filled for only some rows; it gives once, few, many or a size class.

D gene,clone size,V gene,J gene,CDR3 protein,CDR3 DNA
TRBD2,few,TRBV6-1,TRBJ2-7,CASSEVAGGNYEQYF,TGTGCCAGCAGTGAAGTGGCGGGGGGCAACTACGAGCAGTACTTC
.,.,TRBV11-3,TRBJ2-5,CASSFGETQYF,TGTGCCAGCAGCTTCGGAGAGACCCAGTACTTC
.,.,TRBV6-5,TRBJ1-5,CASSYGGGQPQHF,TGTGCCAGCAGTTACGGGGGTGGCCAGCCCCAGCATTTT
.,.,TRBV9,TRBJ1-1,CASSVDEGFTEAFF,TGTGCCAGCAGCGTAGACGAGGGGTTTACTGAAGCTTTCTTT
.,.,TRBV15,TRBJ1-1,CATSSMGGTPIPGPEAFF,TGTGCCACCAGCAGCATGGGGGGGACTCCCATTCCGGGGCCTGAAGCTTTCTTT
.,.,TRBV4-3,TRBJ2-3,CASRKDLTAPTDTQYF,TGCGCCAGCAGGAAGGACCTCACTGCCCCCACAGATACGCAGTATTTT
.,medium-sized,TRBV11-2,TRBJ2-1,CASSLVLHEQFF,TGTGCCAGCAGCTTAGTATTACATGAGCAGTTCTTC
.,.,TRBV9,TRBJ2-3,CASSPATDTQYF,TGTGCCAGCAGCCCCGCTACAGATACGCAGTATTTT
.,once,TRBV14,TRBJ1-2,CASSQLGNYGYTF,TGTGCCAGCAGCCAACTGGGGAACTATGGCTACACCTTC
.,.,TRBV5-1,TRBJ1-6,CASSLAEGSPLHF,TGCGCCAGCAGCTTGGCCGAAGGTTCACCCCTCCACTTT
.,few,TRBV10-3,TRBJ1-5,CAISEKGVGDQPQHF,TGTGCCATCAGTGAGAAGGGTGTAGGGGATCAGCCCCAGCATTTT
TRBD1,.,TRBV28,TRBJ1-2,CASSSLPGQGDYGYTF,TGTGCCAGCAGTTCCCTCCCGGGACAGGGAGACTATGGCTACACCTTC
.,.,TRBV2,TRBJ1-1,CASSGRSFRGSTEAFF,TGTGCCAGCAGTGGCAGGTCGTTTCGAGGGTCCACTGAAGCTTTCTTT
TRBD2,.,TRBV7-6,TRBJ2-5,CASSLASSGQETQYF,TGTGCCAGCAGCTTAGCGTCTAGCGGTCAAGAGACCCAGTACTTC
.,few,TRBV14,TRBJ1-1,CASSPYRIGFEAFF,TGTGCCAGCAGCCCCTACCGGATCGGTTTTGAAGCTTTCTTT
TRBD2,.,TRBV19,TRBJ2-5,CASKRGKGETQYF,TGTGCCAGTAAGCGGGGAAAAGGGGAGACCCAGTACTTC
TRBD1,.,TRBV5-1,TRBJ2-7,CASTGTGPHEQYF,TGCGCCAGCACCGGGACAGGGCCCCACGAGCAGTACTTC
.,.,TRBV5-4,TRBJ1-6,CASSPRTRNSPLHF,TGTGCCAGCAGCCCCCGGACCCGAAATTCACCCCTCCACTTT
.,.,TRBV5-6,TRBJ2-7,CASSLGDSNYEQYF,TGTGCCAGCAGCTTGGGGGACTCGAACTACGAGCAGTACTTC
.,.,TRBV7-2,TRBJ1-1,CASSLEGQRNTEAFF,TGTGCCAGCAGCTTAGAAGGACAGAGGAACACTGAAGCTTTCTTT
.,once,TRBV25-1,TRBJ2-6,CASTYRDGRSGANVLTF,TGTGCCAGCACTTACCGGGACGGCAGAAGTGGGGCCAACGTCCTGACTTTC
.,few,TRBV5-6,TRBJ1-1,CASSPDPLVGTEAFF,TGTGCCAGCAGCCCGGACCCTCTTGTGGGCACTGAAGCTTTCTTT
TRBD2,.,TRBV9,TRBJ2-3,CASSVVTSGGSSTDTQYF,TGTGCCAGCAGCGTAGTGACTAGCGGGGGTTCTAGCACAGATACGCAGTATTTT
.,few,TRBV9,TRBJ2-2,CASSVSRQVNTGELFF,TGTGCCAGCAGCGTAAGCAGACAAGTGAACACCGGGGAGCTGTTTTTT
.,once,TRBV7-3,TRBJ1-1,CASSVGGYTEAFF,TGTGCCAGCAGTGTCGGTGGCTACACTGAAGCTTTCTTT
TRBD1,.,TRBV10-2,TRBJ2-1,CAIEPGTEDFREQFF,TGCGCCATCGAACCCGGGACAGAAGACTTCAGGGAGCAGTTCTTC
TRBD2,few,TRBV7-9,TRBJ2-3,CASSGTSGGADTQYF,TGTGCCAGCAGCGGGACTAGCGGGGGGGCGGATACGCAGTATTTT
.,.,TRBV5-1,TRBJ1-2,CASSFDGGSEYGYTF,TGCGCCAGCAGCTTCGATGGGGGAAGTGAGTATGGCTACACCTTC
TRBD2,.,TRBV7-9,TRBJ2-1,CASSLGSGGGRFF,TGTGCCAGCAGCTTGGGTAGCGGGGGGGGTAGGTTCTTC
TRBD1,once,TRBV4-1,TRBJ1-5,CASRDRGFGQPQHF,TGCGCCAGCAGGGACAGGGGGTTCGGTCAGCCCCAGCATTTT
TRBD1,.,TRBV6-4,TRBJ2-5,CASSVVVGGEGETQYF,TGTGCCAGCAGTGTTGTTGTAGGGGGCGAAGGAGAGACCCAGTACTTC
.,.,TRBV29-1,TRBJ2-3,CSVRRTDLPSTDTQYF,TGCAGCGTTCGACGGACAGACCTGCCAAGCACAGATACGCAGTATTTT
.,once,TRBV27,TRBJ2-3,CATSLASFSTHTQSF,TGTGCCACCAGTCTTGCGAGCTTTAGCACACATACGCAGTCTTTT
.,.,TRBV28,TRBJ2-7,CASISGGGYEQYF,TGTGCCAGCATTAGTGGGGGAGGATACGAGCAGTACTTC
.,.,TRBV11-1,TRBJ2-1,CASSLGGGEQFF,TGTGCCAGCAGCTTAGGAGGCGGTGAGCAGTTCTTC
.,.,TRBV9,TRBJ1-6,CASRDSGISPLHF,TGTGCCAGCAGGGATTCGGGGATTTCACCCCTCCACTTT
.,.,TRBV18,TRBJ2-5,CASSPPLGEETQYF,TGTGCCAGCTCGCCACCTCTAGGCGAAGAGACCCAGTACTTC
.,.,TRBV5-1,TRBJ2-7,CASSPPSYEQYF,TGCGCCAGCAGCCCCCCCTCCTACGAGCAGTACTTC
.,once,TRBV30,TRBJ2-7,CAWRRGREQYF,TGTGCCTGGAGGCGGGGTCGCGAGCAGTACTTC
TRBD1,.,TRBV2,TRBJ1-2,CASSQQGDYGYTF,TGTGCCAGCAGTCAACAGGGGGACTATGGCTACACCTTC